The rows below give T cell receptor beta chains drawn from one sample of a study of cytomegalovirus exposure and HLA in healthy donors. TCRdb's table, derived via immunoSEQ multiplex PCR, lists solely in-frame clones and lacks some. The table includes approximately 130,000 clones, approximately 8% detected once. What was sequenced was PBMCs. These receptor sequences come from a middle-aged woman in good health and CMV-seropositive. Both conserved end residues are trimmed from each CDR3. Fields, in order: CDR3 protein, CDR3 length, V gene, J gene.

cdr3_aa: ASSLQGKNTEAF
cdr3_length: 12
v_call: TRBV7-9
j_call: TRBJ1-1

cdr3_aa: AWTQAVGRGIDEQF
cdr3_length: 14
v_call: TRBV30
j_call: TRBJ2-1

cdr3_aa: SAPLTGELF
cdr3_length: 9
v_call: TRBV20-1
j_call: TRBJ2-2

cdr3_aa: AGSLTANQPQH
cdr3_length: 11
v_call: TRBV2
j_call: TRBJ1-5

cdr3_aa: ASSVLGRRDIQY
cdr3_length: 12
v_call: TRBV11-2
j_call: TRBJ2-4

cdr3_aa: ASRSITGGTEAF
cdr3_length: 12
v_call: TRBV6-5
j_call: TRBJ1-1

cdr3_aa: SVESGQYYEQY
cdr3_length: 11
v_call: TRBV29-1
j_call: TRBJ2-7

cdr3_aa: ASSPGQVRTEKLF
cdr3_length: 13
v_call: TRBV18
j_call: TRBJ1-4

cdr3_aa: ATSRDWRGAYEQY
cdr3_length: 13
v_call: TRBV15
j_call: TRBJ2-7

cdr3_aa: ASSYDRAASPLH
cdr3_length: 12
v_call: TRBV6-5
j_call: TRBJ1-6

cdr3_aa: ASVGGTEAF
cdr3_length: 9
v_call: TRBV28
j_call: TRBJ1-1

cdr3_aa: ASRDTHPEAF
cdr3_length: 10
v_call: TRBV19
j_call: TRBJ1-1

cdr3_aa: ASSLEGASSGNTIY
cdr3_length: 14
v_call: TRBV5-1
j_call: TRBJ1-3

cdr3_aa: ASSPSGGGETQY
cdr3_length: 12
v_call: TRBV5-1
j_call: TRBJ2-5

cdr3_aa: ASSWDRDQETQY
cdr3_length: 12
v_call: TRBV27
j_call: TRBJ2-5

cdr3_aa: ASSSPGTVSYNEQF
cdr3_length: 14
v_call: TRBV28
j_call: TRBJ2-1

cdr3_aa: ASRTGGPAGYT
cdr3_length: 11
v_call: TRBV6-5
j_call: TRBJ1-2

cdr3_aa: ASSLYGKNTEAF
cdr3_length: 12
v_call: TRBV27
j_call: TRBJ1-1

cdr3_aa: ASSLKQYEQY
cdr3_length: 10
v_call: TRBV5-1
j_call: TRBJ2-7

cdr3_aa: ASSKGQGDEKLF
cdr3_length: 12
v_call: TRBV5-1
j_call: TRBJ1-4

cdr3_aa: ASSLPRRHGDSPLH
cdr3_length: 14
v_call: TRBV7-7
j_call: TRBJ1-6

cdr3_aa: ASSLASGGVGEQY
cdr3_length: 13
v_call: TRBV28
j_call: TRBJ2-7

cdr3_aa: ASSHGTGTYEQY
cdr3_length: 12
v_call: TRBV5-4
j_call: TRBJ2-7

cdr3_aa: ASSGGGAVSEQY
cdr3_length: 12
v_call: TRBV6-1
j_call: TRBJ2-7

cdr3_aa: ASRSGQGLHGYT
cdr3_length: 12
v_call: TRBV7-9
j_call: TRBJ1-2

cdr3_aa: ASSARGPGGSDEQF
cdr3_length: 14
v_call: TRBV6-1
j_call: TRBJ2-1

cdr3_aa: ASSRLSTGGAGTGELF
cdr3_length: 16
v_call: TRBV18
j_call: TRBJ2-2

cdr3_aa: ASTTGTGGVEQY
cdr3_length: 12
v_call: TRBV5-1
j_call: TRBJ2-7

cdr3_aa: ASSIESPRGPLTGELF
cdr3_length: 16
v_call: TRBV19
j_call: TRBJ2-2

cdr3_aa: ASSLRPTYEQY
cdr3_length: 11
v_call: TRBV13
j_call: TRBJ2-7

cdr3_aa: ASSARVAGPYNEQF
cdr3_length: 14
v_call: TRBV7-3
j_call: TRBJ2-1

cdr3_aa: ASIQGQGRTYEQY
cdr3_length: 13
v_call: TRBV6-1
j_call: TRBJ2-7

cdr3_aa: ASSLTSRSRSY
cdr3_length: 11
v_call: TRBV7-3
j_call: TRBJ2-3

cdr3_aa: ASSDDRGEETQY
cdr3_length: 12
v_call: TRBV2
j_call: TRBJ2-5

cdr3_aa: ASSSRDTNSPLH
cdr3_length: 12
v_call: TRBV5-4
j_call: TRBJ1-6

cdr3_aa: ASSVGGEFYEQY
cdr3_length: 12
v_call: TRBV9
j_call: TRBJ2-7

cdr3_aa: ANLSPTGELF
cdr3_length: 10
v_call: TRBV7-9
j_call: TRBJ2-2

cdr3_aa: ASTAPAGWVPQTGYT
cdr3_length: 15
v_call: TRBV19
j_call: TRBJ1-2

cdr3_aa: ASSPDRFRGYGYT
cdr3_length: 13
v_call: TRBV19
j_call: TRBJ1-2

cdr3_aa: ASSQAGTGFGELF
cdr3_length: 13
v_call: TRBV4-1
j_call: TRBJ2-2

cdr3_aa: ASSQPLISGKDGYT
cdr3_length: 14
v_call: TRBV4-1
j_call: TRBJ1-2

cdr3_aa: ASSPDRDGTEAF
cdr3_length: 12
v_call: TRBV19
j_call: TRBJ1-1

cdr3_aa: ASSPLDRGRITNTEAF
cdr3_length: 16
v_call: TRBV5-1
j_call: TRBJ1-1

cdr3_aa: ASSGTSGGHQY
cdr3_length: 11
v_call: TRBV9
j_call: TRBJ2-7

cdr3_aa: AAGRDGSPLH
cdr3_length: 10
v_call: TRBV10-1
j_call: TRBJ1-6

cdr3_aa: ASTQTGGFTEAF
cdr3_length: 12
v_call: TRBV2
j_call: TRBJ1-1

cdr3_aa: ASSYLQGNGYT
cdr3_length: 11
v_call: TRBV6-5
j_call: TRBJ1-2

cdr3_aa: ASSYTSGGLDTQY
cdr3_length: 13
v_call: TRBV5-1
j_call: TRBJ2-3

cdr3_aa: ASSTNPGSPTEAF
cdr3_length: 13
v_call: TRBV19
j_call: TRBJ1-1

cdr3_aa: ASSPWTGGTEAF
cdr3_length: 12
v_call: TRBV7-9
j_call: TRBJ1-1

cdr3_aa: ASSYVRAGYGYT
cdr3_length: 12
v_call: TRBV6-6
j_call: TRBJ1-2